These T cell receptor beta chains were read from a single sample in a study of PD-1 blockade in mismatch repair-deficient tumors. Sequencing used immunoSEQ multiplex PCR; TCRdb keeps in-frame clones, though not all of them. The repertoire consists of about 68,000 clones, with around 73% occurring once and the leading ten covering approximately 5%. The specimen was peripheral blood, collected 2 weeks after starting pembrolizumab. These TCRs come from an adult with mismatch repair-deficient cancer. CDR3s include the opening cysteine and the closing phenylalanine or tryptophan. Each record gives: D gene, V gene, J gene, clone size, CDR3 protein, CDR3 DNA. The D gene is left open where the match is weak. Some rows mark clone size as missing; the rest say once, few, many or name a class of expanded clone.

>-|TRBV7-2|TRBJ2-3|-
CASSPVGGSTDTQYF
TGTGCCAGCAGCCCAGTCGGGGGAAGCACAGATACGCAGTATTTT
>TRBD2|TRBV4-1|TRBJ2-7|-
CASSQGRTSGTYEQYF
TGCGCCAGCAGCCAAGGTCGGACTAGCGGGACCTACGAGCAGTACTTC
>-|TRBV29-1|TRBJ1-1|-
CSVKGNTEAFF
TGCAGCGTTAAGGGGAACACTGAAGCTTTCTTT
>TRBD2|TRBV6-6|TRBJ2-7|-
CASSDASGSSYEQYF
TGTGCCAGCAGTGACGCTAGCGGGAGTAGCTACGAGCAGTACTTC
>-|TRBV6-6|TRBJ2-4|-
CATSPGGNIQYF
TGTGCCACCTCCCCTGGAGGCAACATTCAGTACTTC
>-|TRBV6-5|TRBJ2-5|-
CASTRAGQETQYF
TGTGCCAGCACCCGGGCGGGCCAAGAGACCCAGTACTTC
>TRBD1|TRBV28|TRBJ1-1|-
CASSFAGTGKNTEAFF
TGTGCCAGCAGTTTTGCCGGGACAGGGAAGAACACTGAAGCTTTCTTT
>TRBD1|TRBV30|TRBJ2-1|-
CAWARTGDVSEQFF
TGTGCCTGGGCCCGGACAGGGGATGTCTCGGAGCAGTTCTTC
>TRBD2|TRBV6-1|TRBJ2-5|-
CASTSSGSETQYF
TGTGCCAGCACCTCTAGCGGGAGTGAGACCCAGTACTTC
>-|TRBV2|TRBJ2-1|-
CASSEATLLGNEQFF
TGTGCCAGCAGTGAGGCAACCCTTCTGGGGAATGAGCAGTTCTTC
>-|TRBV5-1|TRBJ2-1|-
CASSSRGYGYNEQFF
TGCGCCAGCAGCTCCAGGGGATATGGCTACAATGAGCAGTTCTTC
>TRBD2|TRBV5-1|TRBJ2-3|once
CASSSRGRTSGRGSTDTQYF
TGCGCCAGCAGCTCCCGGGGACGGACTAGCGGGAGAGGGAGCACAGATACGCAGTATTTT
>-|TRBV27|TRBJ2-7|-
CASSSGPGFSYEQYF
TGTGCCAGCAGTTCAGGACCGGGATTCTCCTACGAGCAGTACTTC
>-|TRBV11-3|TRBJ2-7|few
CASSLISDEQYF
TGTGCCAGCAGCTTAATCAGCGACGAGCAGTACTTC
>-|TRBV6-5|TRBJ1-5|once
CASSAIDGNQPQHF
TGTGCCAGCAGTGCAATCGACGGCAATCAGCCCCAGCATTTT
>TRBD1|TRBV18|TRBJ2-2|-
CASSPGQGNTGELFF
TGTGCCAGCTCTCCTGGACAGGGGAACACCGGGGAGCTGTTTTTT
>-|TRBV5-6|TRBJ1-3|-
CASSFSGNTIYF
TGTGCCAGCAGCTTCTCTGGAAACACCATATATTTT
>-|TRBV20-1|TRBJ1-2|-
CSASLGLGYTF
TGCAGTGCTAGTTTGGGGCTAGGCTACACCTTC
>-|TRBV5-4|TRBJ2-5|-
CASSRSGSRETQYF
TGTGCCAGCAGCCGAAGTGGTAGCCGGGAGACCCAGTACTTC
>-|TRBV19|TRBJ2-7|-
CASSPGQGDVHEQYF
TGTGCCAGTAGTCCAGGACAAGGAGACGTCCACGAGCAGTACTTC